This entry lists 30 T cell receptor beta chains sequenced from one sample in a study of T cells in Graves' hyperthyroidism and ophthalmopathy. Amplified TCR beta CDR3 regions derived from RNA transcripts. Carried out on the TCR CDR3, a first-round RT-PCR used the HTBI primer set. TCRdb fed the multiplex PCR reads into MiXCR, producing one record per CDR3 protein. The sample yields 370,000 or so distinct CDR3 sequences, roughly 13% seen once. Sequencing used blood. The receptors shown here come from a man in his thirties or forties with Graves' hyperthyroidism that later progressed to Graves' ophthalmopathy.

This clonotype was recorded a few times. This rearrangement joins TRBV3-1 to TRBJ2-5, with D perhaps matching TRBD1 (6 bases). The germline V gene has CDR1 LGHDT and CDR2 YNNKEL (reference sequence). This CDR3 is built from 15 residues. V shed 2 bases and J shed 1 base, with 11 bases lying between them. The CDR3 DNA sequence: TGTGCCAGCAGCCAACAACAGGACAGCCAAGAGACCCAGTACTTC. Protein: CASSQQQDSQETQYF.

J is TRBJ1-6 and V is TRBV4-1; weak D call: TRBD1 (6 bases). V shed 1 base and J shed 7 bases, with 17 bases lying between them. The CDR3 covers 17 residues. Germline lookup yields CDR1 MGHRA and CDR2 YSYEKL. The CDR3 sequence: CASSQGGLGQRNSPLHF. For the CDR3, the DNA is TGCGCCAGCAGCCAAGGGGGCCTGGGACAAAGAAATTCACCCCTCCACTTT.

This clonotype was picked up many times. The chain couples TRBV28 to TRBJ1-1; 9 bases match TRBD1. The germline V gene has CDR1 MDHEN and CDR2 SYDVKM. The trim removed 5 bases at V and 0 bases at J, leaving 10 bases unmatched. The CDR3 extends over 17 amino acids. In nucleotides, the CDR3 is TGTGCCAGCAGTCAGATCACAGGGGGCCTTATGAACACTGAAGCTTTCTTT. Amino acids: CASSQITGGLMNTEAFF.

At least ten counts were recorded for this clonotype. CDR3 residues: CASSSREGTGAYEQYF. The CDR3 nucleotides read TGTGCCAGCAGCAGCCGGGAGGGGACAGGGGCTTACGAGCAGTACTTC. This chain joins TRBV7-8 and TRBJ2-7; 10 positions agree with TRBD1. Germline lookup yields CDR1 SGHVS and CDR2 FQNEAQ. V dropped 5 bases and J dropped 4; count of bases not matched to a gene: 11. CDR3 length equals 16 residues.

This clonotype was detected a few times. The rearrangement links TRBV6-1 to TRBJ2-7; D may match TRBD1 or TRBD2 (5 bases each). Per the germline V gene, CDR1 is MNHNS and CDR2 is SASEGT. CDR3 size: 13 residues. Deletions cut 7 bases from V and 6 bases from J, with 16 bases between. The CDR3 DNA is TGTGCCAGCATGGGGCCGGGACCCCTCGAGCAGTACTTC. Its protein product is CASMGPGPLEQYF.

This chain links TRBV20-1 with TRBJ2-7; TRBD1 agrees at 8 bases. The germline CDR1 and CDR2 sequences are DFQATT and SNEGSKA (reference sequence). This CDR3 has 19 residues. The V and J ends lost 5 bases and 1 base, in that order; junction bases with no gene match: 22. Written as DNA, the CDR3 is TGCAGTGCTTCCGCCCTCGGCGTCAGGGGGCGTTCCGGGTCCTACGAGCAGTACTTC. Translated, it gives CSASALGVRGRSGSYEQYF.

The CDR3, as DNA: TGTGCCAGCAGCGTAGCTAGACAGGCAGGGCAGCCCCAGCATTTT. As protein: CASSVARQAGQPQHF. This sequence joins TRBV9 and TRBJ1-5, with a tentative D call TRBD1 (6 bases). Trimming took 0 bases from V and 7 from J, leaving 14 bases between them. Germline V gives CDR1 SGDLS, CDR2 YYNGEE. The CDR3 consists of 15 residues. Full variable domain (missing parts from reference TRBV9 and TRBJ1-5): DSGVTQTPKHLITATGQRVTLRCSPRSGDLSVYWYQQSLDQGLQFLIQYYNGEERAKGNILERFSAQQFPDLHSELNLSSLELGDSALYFCASSVARQAGQPQHFGDGTRLSIL.

There are many counts of this clonotype. The chain is built from TRBV3-1 and TRBJ2-3; no firm D call. This CDR3 comprises 14 residues. Germline V CDR1 and CDR2: LGHDT, YNNKEL (reference sequence). V dropped 3 bases and J dropped 6 bases, with 13 bases sitting between them. The CDR3 spells CASSQSLVIDTQYF. DNA of the CDR3: TGTGCCAGCAGCCAGTCACTCGTGATCGATACGCAGTATTTT.

The chain employs TRBV24-1 and TRBJ2-1, with unresolved D. Trimming left V 0 bases short and J 7 bases short, with 15 bases between. Germline V gene lookup returns CDR1 KGHDR and CDR2 SFDVKD. The CDR3 contains 16 residues. CDR3 DNA: TGTGCCACCAGTGATTTGAGGGAAGGATTGAGGAATGAGCAGTTCTTC. Protein: CATSDLREGLRNEQFF.

This clonotype was counted many times. J is TRBJ1-2 and V is TRBV24-1, with 9 bases aligning to TRBD1. The germline CDR1 and CDR2 sequences are KGHDR and SFDVKD. The ends lost 3 bases at V and 6 bases at J; junction bases unmatched: 7. The CDR3 covers 15 residues. CDR3 amino acids: CATSDTQGAPHGYTF. In nucleotides, the CDR3 is TGTGCCACCAGTGATACACAGGGGGCGCCCCATGGCTACACCTTC.

This clonotype came up a few times. V is TRBV12-5 and J is TRBJ2-2; 8 bases line up with TRBD1. This CDR3 comprises 14 residues. The J segment lost 13 bases and the V segment lost 4 bases, leaving 11 bases of the junction unmatched. Germline V lookup: CDR1 LGHNT, CDR2 FRNRAP. Here the CDR3 reads CASGSGQARNVLFF. The DNA of the CDR3 is TGTGCTAGTGGTTCGGGACAGGCTCGGAACGTGCTGTTTTTT.

This clonotype was counted at least ten times. V and J are TRBV5-1 and TRBJ1-2; D is possibly TRBD1 (5 bases). Germline CDR1 and CDR2: SGHRS and YFSETQ. V gave up 3 bases and J gave up 11 bases, with 20 bases separating them. The CDR3 covers 14 residues. The chain's CDR3 is CASSSLGRSRGYTF. The DNA of the CDR3 is TGCGCCAGCAGCTCACTGGGACGGAGCAGAGGTTACACCTTC. The full variable domain, in which reference TRBV5-1 and TRBJ1-2 provide the parts outside the CDR3, is KAGVTQTPRYLIKTRGQQVTLSCSPISGHRSVSWYQQTPGQGLQFLFEYFSETQRNKGNFPGRFSGRQFSNSRSEMNVSTLELGDSALYLCASSSLGRSRGYTFGSGTRLTVV.

The chain has TRBV7-6 and TRBJ1-6, with D maybe TRBD1 (6 bases). The CDR3 has 16 residues. In germline, CDR1 is SGHVS, CDR2 FNYEAQ. Trimming removed 3 bases from V and 3 bases from J, with 12 bases in between. This chain's CDR3 is CASSFRGQLYNSPLHF. The CDR3 nucleotides read TGTGCCAGCAGCTTCCGGGGACAACTCTATAATTCACCCCTCCACTTT.

The rearrangement links TRBV28 to TRBJ2-2; D may be TRBD1 or TRBD2 (7 bases each). The germline CDR1 and CDR2 sequences are MDHEN and SYDVKM. There are 14 residues in the CDR3. With 8 bases removed from V and 6 bases from J, the gap between germline ends came to 16 bases. The CDR3 loop reads CASGGGQFAGELFF. The CDR3 region has the DNA TGTGCCAGCGGGGGGGGACAGTTTGCCGGGGAGCTGTTTTTT.

The table lists this clonotype with many counts. CDR3 sequence (DNA): TGTGCCAGCAGTGCCGGGAATGAAAGAAACACCATATATTTT. Its translation: CASSAGNERNTIYF. The V call is TRBV2, the J call TRBJ1-3; D gene ambiguous. The CDR3 runs 14 residues. Per germline, CDR1 SNHLY and CDR2 FYNNEI. Trimming removed 4 bases at V and 5 bases at J, with 12 bases between.

This clonotype was observed at least ten times. The rearrangement joins TRBV2 to TRBJ1-5, with no clear D. Germline V gene sequence: CDR1 SNHLY, CDR2 FYNNEI. The CDR3 covers 14 residues. The V and J ends lost 6 bases and 1 base respectively, with 10 bases between them. The chain's CDR3 is CASSATISNQPQHF. CDR3 bases: TGTGCCAGCAGCGCGACAATAAGCAATCAGCCCCAGCATTTT.

The chain has TRBV7-9 and TRBJ2-3; D may be TRBD1 (5 bases). CDR1 is SEHNR, CDR2 FQNEAQ, per germline (reference sequence). The CDR3 sequence is 15 residues long. V dropped 4 bases and J dropped 0 bases, with 11 bases sitting between them. CDR3 sequence: CASSSPQGSTDTQYF. The CDR3 DNA reads TGTGCCAGCAGCTCGCCTCAGGGAAGCACAGATACGCAGTATTTT.

This clonotype was counted between two and nine times. The V gene is TRBV7-9, the J gene TRBJ1-2; no definite D call. Trimming shortened V by 1 base and J by 7 bases, and 7 bases separated the two germline ends. The CDR3 extends over 12 amino acids. The germline CDR1 and CDR2 sequences are SEHNR and FQNEAQ (reference sequence). CDR3 sequence (DNA): TGTGCCAGCAGCTTAGACCTCCCTGGCTACACCTTC. Translated: CASSLDLPGYTF.

This clonotype was seen repeatedly, ten times or more. This chain links TRBV7-8 with TRBJ2-7, with D hard to call. The CDR3 runs 13 residues. Germline V gene lookup returns CDR1 SGHVS and CDR2 FQNEAQ. Trimming shortened V by 4 bases and J by 4 bases, and 11 bases separated the two germline ends. The CDR3 region is CASSSLSGYEQYF. Written as DNA, the CDR3 is TGTGCCAGCAGCTCCCTTTCTGGTTACGAGCAGTACTTC.

There are a few counts of this clonotype. The J gene is TRBJ2-7, the V gene TRBV11-2; no clear D gene. Trimming left V 7 bases short and J 0 bases short, with 7 bases between. The CDR3 consists of 12 residues. Germline CDR1 reads SGHAT; CDR2 reads FQNNGV. CDR3 sequence: CASTMDSYEQYF. The CDR3 region has the DNA TGTGCCAGCACCATGGACTCCTACGAGCAGTACTTC.

This rearrangement joins TRBV3-1 to TRBJ2-5, with 7 nucleotides matching TRBD2. Looked up from germline, CDR1 is LGHDT and CDR2 is YNNKEL (reference sequence). This CDR3 spans 14 amino acids. With 1 base clipped from V and 3 bases from J, the junction kept 2 bases outside the gene matches. DNA of the CDR3: TGTGCCAGCAGCCAAGGGGGGGGGGAAGAGACCCAGTACTTC. Translated, it gives CASSQGGGEETQYF.

V is TRBV28 and J is TRBJ2-2; D may be TRBD2 (5 bases). This CDR3 contains 17 residues. Germline V lookup: CDR1 MDHEN, CDR2 SYDVKM. V was cut by 6 bases and J by 5 bases, with 22 bases left in between. CDR3: CASRINNPVPGTGELFF. CDR3 in DNA: TGTGCCAGCAGAATTAATAATCCGGTTCCGGGGACCGGGGAGCTGTTTTTT.

A remark on this clonotype: A read error is possible here, since a much larger clone lies one base away. The rearrangement joins TRBV13 to TRBJ2-3, with 9 bases fitting TRBD2. The CDR3 consists of 16 residues. CDR1 and CDR2 from the germline V gene are PRHDT and FYEKMQ (reference sequence). The junction had 10 bases not matched to a gene; V was cut back by 8 bases and J by 1 base. This chain's CDR3 is CASGGDLAGGTDTQYF. CDR3 coding DNA: TGTGCCAGCGGCGGCGACTTAGCGGGGGGCACAGATACGCAGTATTTT.

The gene calls are TRBV29-1 and TRBJ2-7, with 7 nucleotides matching TRBD2. The germline CDR1 and CDR2 sequences are SQVTM and ANQGSEA. Unmatched junction bases numbered 2, after V lost 1 base and J lost 2 bases. CDR3 length: 13 residues. CDR3 protein: CSVEGDYTYEQYF. CDR3 bases: TGCAGCGTTGAAGGGGACTACACCTACGAGCAGTACTTC.

This chain uses TRBV20-1 with TRBJ1-6, with 10 bases fitting TRBD1. Germline V gives CDR1 DFQATT, CDR2 SNEGSKA (reference sequence). The CDR3 is 15 residues long. Trimming took 1 base from V and 6 from J; bases not matched to a gene: 3. The CDR3 DNA is TGCAGTGCTAGAGCTCGGGACAGGGGTAATTCACCCCTCCACTTT. It translates to CSARARDRGNSPLHF.

This clonotype was counted between two and nine times. This sequence joins TRBV12-3 or TRBV12-4 and TRBJ2-7; 11 positions match TRBD1. The CDR3 sequence is 14 residues long. V lost 6 bases and J lost 4; bases outside the gene matches: 5. The CDR3 DNA sequence: TGTGCCAGCAGATTCGGACAGGGGGCTTACGAGCAGTACTTC. Translating it yields CASRFGQGAYEQYF.

The chain has TRBV12-3 or TRBV12-4 and TRBJ1-2; the D is unclear. V shed 3 bases and J shed 4 bases, with 6 bases lying between them. The CDR3 runs 12 residues. The CDR3 here is CASSFPSYGYTF. In DNA form, the CDR3 reads TGTGCCAGCAGTTTCCCATCCTATGGCTACACCTTC.

To note about this clonotype: With a much larger clone just one base away, this may be a read error. The chain combines TRBV28 with TRBJ1-1, with D uncertain. From germline, CDR1 is MDHEN and CDR2 SYDVKM. The CDR3 spans 13 residues. V was trimmed by 4 bases and J by 0 bases, leaving 6 bases between them. The CDR3 DNA reads TGTGCCAGCAGTTGGCTTGTGAACACTGAAGCTTTCTTT. As protein: CASSWLVNTEAFF.

Many counts were recorded for this clonotype. V and J are TRBV9 and TRBJ1-2, with D possibly being TRBD1 (5 bases). Germline V gene sequence: CDR1 SGDLS, CDR2 YYNGEE. This CDR3 contains 13 residues. The V gene lost 0 bases and the J gene lost 8 bases, with 11 bases spanning the gap. As DNA, the CDR3 is TGTGCCAGCAGCGTAGCTGGGGCGACCGGCTACACCTTC. It yields the protein CASSVAGATGYTF.

This clonotype occurred many times. The chain employs TRBV11-3 and TRBJ2-3; D is ambiguous. Germline V gene data show CDR1 as SGHNT and CDR2 as YENEEA. Trimming took 7 bases from V and 4 from J, leaving 12 bases between them. The CDR3 consists of 13 residues. The CDR3 reads CASTTPGSDTQYF. In DNA, the CDR3 is TGTGCCAGCACCACCCCCGGATCAGATACGCAGTATTTT.